This TCR beta chain was captured in a study of cytomegalovirus exposure and HLA in healthy donors. Looking at the study overall: Early released data comprised around 79 million unique TCRs from HLA-typed donors.

Researchers ran the PCR with 60 Vbeta and 13 Jbeta primers. Sequenced by immunoSEQ multiplex PCR; TCRdb stores in-frame clones only, minus some. The sample lists under 200,000 clones, around 68% occurring once. Worth noting for this clone: Its antigen remains unknown.

Study-wide results and limits: A later analysis reportedly found that, within productive TCRs, an Asian-associated ancestry cluster had fewer N-insertions than the mean observed across the roughly 700 donors.

Trimming took 6 bases from V and 4 from J; bases not matched to a gene: 6. The CDR3 contains 14 residues. CDR1 and CDR2 (germline): SGHDT, YYEEEE. There were likely unrecorded immune exposures, though donors were nominally healthy when sampled. Source material: PBMCs. The J gene is TRBJ1-2, the V gene TRBV5-6; 10 bases line up with TRBD1. The TCR originated in a man between 45 and 60 years old in good health and CMV-seronegative. The CDR3 loop reads CASTDRGRFYGYTF. For the CDR3, the DNA is TGTGCCAGCACCGACAGGGGGCGGTTCTATGGCTACACCTTC.